The 30 T cell receptor beta chains below all came from one sample that was sequenced in a study of T cell changes during pregnancy in multiple sclerosis. The assay was immunoSEQ multiplex PCR, and TCRdb's table has in-frame clones only and misses some. The data hold tens of thousands of clones, with approximately 88% observed a single time. The sequences come from CD4+ T cells from peripheral blood mononuclear cells, collected in the second trimester of pregnancy. These receptors were taken from a female donor with multiple sclerosis, enrolled in a pregnancy study.

This chain uses TRBV19 with TRBJ2-3, with 9 bases aligning to TRBD2. CDR1 LNHDA and CDR2 SQIVND come from the germline V gene (reference sequence). V lost 4 bases and J lost 3; bases outside the gene matches: 5. There are 15 residues in the CDR3. CDR3 residues: CASSNSGRSTDTQYF. In DNA, the CDR3 is TGTGCCAGTAGTAACAGCGGGAGGAGTACAGATACGCAGTATTTT. The whole variable domain, filled in from reference TRBV19 and TRBJ2-3, reads DGGITQSPKYLFRKEGQNVTLSCEQNLNHDAMYWYRQDPGQGLRLIYYSQIVNDFQKGDIAEGYSVSREKKESFPLTVTSAQKNPTAFYLCASSNSGRSTDTQYFGPGTRLTVL.

CDR3 loop: CASSLSTGTGNYGYTF. In DNA form, the CDR3 reads TGTGCCAGTAGTTTGTCAACCGGGACAGGTAACTATGGCTACACCTTC. The V gene is TRBV19, the J gene TRBJ1-2; 8 bases align to TRBD1. Per the germline V gene, CDR1 is LNHDA and CDR2 is SQIVND (reference sequence). This CDR3 has 16 amino acids. J gave up 1 base and V 5 bases, and 9 bases lay outside the gene matches.

The CDR3 DNA follows: TGTGCCAGTAAGCTCGACAATTTGAACACTGAAGCTTTCTTT. Encoded protein: CASKLDNLNTEAFF. The chain uses TRBV19 and TRBJ1-1; D call uncertain. The V and J ends lost 7 bases and 0 bases respectively, with 12 bases between them. This CDR3 spans 14 amino acids. Germline V gene lookup returns CDR1 LNHDA and CDR2 SQIVND (reference sequence).

The CDR3 loop is CASSFREGLNEQFF. The CDR3 nucleotides read TGTGCCAGCAGCTTCCGGGAGGGCCTAAATGAGCAGTTCTTC. The genes are TRBV5-4 and TRBJ2-1; 8 nucleotides agree with TRBD2. CDR1 and CDR2 from the germline V gene are SGHNT and YYREEE (reference sequence). After removal of 2 bases from V and 7 bases from J, the junction contained 5 bases not matched to a gene. The CDR3 has 14 amino acids.

CDR3 in DNA: TGTGCCAGCAGATCGGGACAGGGATTTGATGAAGCTTTCTTT. Protein: CASRSGQGFDEAFF. This chain uses TRBV6-5 with TRBJ1-1; 9 positions match TRBD1. The germline V gene has CDR1 MNHEY and CDR2 SVGAGI. CDR3 length: 14 residues. V was clipped by 6 bases and J by 7 bases; unmatched bases: 9.

In this sample, this clone turned up once. The rearrangement joins TRBV7-6 to TRBJ2-7; weak D call: TRBD2 (6 bases). From germline, CDR1 is SGHVS and CDR2 FNYEAQ. The germline V and J ends were trimmed by 1 base and 4 bases, with 11 bases remaining between them. The CDR3 spans 14 residues. CDR3 sequence reads: CASSLGSGVYEQYF. The CDR3 DNA reads TGTGCCAGCAGCTTAGGGTCGGGAGTGTACGAGCAGTACTTC.

The chain combines TRBV28 with TRBJ1-2; 10 bases agree with TRBD1. This CDR3 has 14 residues. V gave up 7 bases and J gave up 8 bases; unmatched junction bases: 10. Germline CDR1 reads MDHEN; CDR2 reads SYDVKM. This CDR3 reads CASKSGTGVAGYTF. CDR3 nucleotide sequence: TGTGCCAGCAAATCCGGGACAGGGGTAGCGGGCTACACCTTC.

The chain has TRBV7-6 and TRBJ2-1, with a possible D match to TRBD2 (5 bases). Germline V lookup: CDR1 SGHVS, CDR2 FNYEAQ. Deletions cut 5 bases from V and 8 bases from J, with 10 bases between. This CDR3 contains 12 residues. This CDR3 reads CASSLEGYEQFF. Here the CDR3 DNA reads TGTGCCAGCAGCCTCGAGGGTTATGAGCAGTTCTTC.

J is TRBJ2-7 and V is TRBV19, with D maybe TRBD1 (6 bases). CDR1 and CDR2 (germline): LNHDA, SQIVND (reference sequence). The CDR3 spans 15 residues. V was shortened by 5 bases and J by 4 bases, with 18 bases between the two germline ends. CDR3 residues: CASSQGILGNYEQYF. The CDR3 nucleotides are TGTGCCAGTAGTCAGGGGATATTGGGTAATTACGAGCAGTACTTC.

The V and J genes are TRBV19 and TRBJ1-3; no firm D call. Germline V gene data show CDR1 as LNHDA and CDR2 as SQIVND (reference sequence). V was cut by 3 bases and J by 9 bases, with 9 bases left in between. The CDR3 is 12 residues long. CDR3 coding DNA: TGTGCCAGTAGTATCCCCAGAGGCACCATATATTTT. Translated: CASSIPRGTIYF.

This clone was counted a single time. The V gene is TRBV5-1, the J gene TRBJ2-2; D is perhaps TRBD1 (5 bases). The V gene's germline CDR1 is SGHRS and CDR2 YFSETQ. The CDR3 totals 15 residues. V dropped 0 bases and J dropped 2 bases, with 8 bases sitting between them. The CDR3 reads CASSLEGRNTGELFF. In DNA, the CDR3 is TGCGCCAGCAGCTTGGAGGGGCGCAACACCGGGGAGCTGTTTTTT. Using reference TRBV5-1 and TRBJ2-2 for the parts outside the CDR3, the full variable domain is KAGVTQTPRYLIKTRGQQVTLSCSPISGHRSVSWYQQTPGQGLQFLFEYFSETQRNKGNFPGRFSGRQFSNSRSEMNVSTLELGDSALYLCASSLEGRNTGELFFGEGSRLTVL.

The rearrangement uses TRBV2 and TRBJ2-2; no reliable D call. The V end was cut by 1 base, the J end by 1 base, with 10 bases between. Germline CDR1 and CDR2: SNHLY and FYNNEI. The CDR3 has 16 residues. The CDR3: CASSEVGSENTGELFF. In DNA, the CDR3 is TGTGCCAGCAGTGAAGTAGGAAGCGAGAACACCGGGGAGCTGTTTTTT.

J is TRBJ1-4 and V is TRBV5-1; 10 bases are shared with TRBD1. Germline CDR1 and CDR2: SGHRS and YFSETQ. The CDR3 runs to 15 residues. V dropped 5 bases and J dropped 11; count of bases not matched to a gene: 12. The CDR3 region has the DNA TGCGCCAGCAGATTTACGGGACAGGGGAGTGGGAAACTGTTTTTT. Translated, it gives CASRFTGQGSGKLFF.

V gene TRBV6-1 combines with J gene TRBJ1-2; D uncertain. The CDR3 is made up of 15 amino acids. Germline V CDR1 and CDR2: MNHNS, SASEGT. V shed 2 bases and J shed 2 bases, with 12 bases lying between them. The CDR3 DNA reads TGTGCCAGCAGTGAACCAAGGAGGGCCAACTATGGCTACACCTTC. Translation: CASSEPRRANYGYTF.

V and J are TRBV5-1 and TRBJ2-5; 10 bases are a match to TRBD2. The CDR3 loop spans 16 amino acids. The germline V gene encodes CDR1 SGHRS and CDR2 YFSETQ. Trimming at V came to 3 bases and at J to 2 bases, leaving 7 bases not matched to a gene. The CDR3 nucleotides are TGCGCCAGCAGCTCCAACCCACTAGCGGGACAAGAGACCCAGTACTTC. Translating it yields CASSSNPLAGQETQYF.

This chain links TRBV7-3 with TRBJ2-5; D unclear. Trimming pared 5 bases from V and 5 bases from J, leaving 12 bases between. The CDR3 is 13 amino acids. Germline V gene lookup returns CDR1 SGHTA and CDR2 FQGTGA. The CDR3 loop is CASSPRGWETQYF. The CDR3 region has the DNA TGTGCCAGCAGCCCTAGAGGTTGGGAGACCCAGTACTTC.

The chain links TRBV5-1 to TRBJ1-4, with D perhaps matching TRBD1 (5 bases). The V and J ends lost 2 bases and 8 bases respectively, with 16 bases between them. The CDR3 is made up of 15 amino acids. Germline lookup yields CDR1 SGHRS and CDR2 YFSETQ. The CDR3 DNA reads as TGCGCCAGCAGCTTCACCGACAGAAGGATCGAAAAACTGTTTTTT. It codes for CASSFTDRRIEKLFF. Together with reference TRBV5-1 and TRBJ1-4, the CDR3 gives the full variable domain: KAGVTQTPRYLIKTRGQQVTLSCSPISGHRSVSWYQQTPGQGLQFLFEYFSETQRNKGNFPGRFSGRQFSNSRSEMNVSTLELGDSALYLCASSFTDRRIEKLFFGSGTQLSVL.

The V and J genes are TRBV30 and TRBJ2-1; 8 bases line up with TRBD2. V was clipped by 0 bases and J by 11 bases; unmatched bases: 9. The CDR3 length is 14 residues. The germline CDR1 and CDR2 sequences are GTSNPN and SVGIG (reference sequence). The DNA of the CDR3 is TGTGCCTGGAGTGTAGCGGGAGCGACCCGTCAGCAGTTCTTC. As protein: CAWSVAGATRQQFF.

The CDR3 nucleotides are TGTGCCAGCAGCTTTGGTTGGCTAGCCAAAAACATTCAGTACTTC. This translates into CASSFGWLAKNIQYF. V gene TRBV12-1 combines with J gene TRBJ2-4; the table calls TRBD1, which could not be checked here. TRBV12-1 is an annotated pseudogene. The CDR3 length is 15 residues.

The J gene is TRBJ1-4, the V gene TRBV4-1, with D perhaps TRBD1 (6 bases). CDR1 MGHRA and CDR2 YSYEKL come from the germline V gene. The CDR3 totals 16 residues. V dropped 4 bases and J dropped 0 bases, with 12 bases sitting between them. In nucleotides, the CDR3 is TGCGCCAGCAGCCCACCCCCAGGGGCAACTAATGAAAAACTGTTTTTT. Translated, it gives CASSPPPGATNEKLFF.

Turning to this clone: Other nucleotide sequences from this sample produce the same CDR3. V usage is TRBV2 and J usage is TRBJ1-4, with 9 bases aligning to TRBD1. The CDR3 spans 14 residues. The germline V gene has CDR1 SNHLY and CDR2 FYNNEI. V shed 6 bases, J shed 5 bases, and the junction held 4 bases outside the gene matches. DNA of the CDR3: TGTGCCAGCAGCGAAACAGGGGGCAATGAAAAACTGTTTTTT. Amino acid sequence: CASSETGGNEKLFF.

The V and J genes are TRBV5-1 and TRBJ2-1, with 13 bases identical to TRBD2. Trimming took 4 bases from V and 0 from J; bases not matched to a gene: 4. Germline V gene sequence: CDR1 SGHRS, CDR2 YFSETQ. The CDR3 extends over 17 amino acids. This chain's CDR3 is CASSPGLAGSSYNEQFF. CDR3 nucleotide sequence: TGCGCCAGCAGCCCGGGACTAGCGGGGTCCTCCTACAATGAGCAGTTCTTC.

There are a few counts of this clone. The CDR3 is CASSLDREHTHEQYF. As DNA, the CDR3 is TGTGCCAGCAGTTTGGACAGGGAACATACTCACGAGCAGTACTTC. The chain has TRBV6-5 and TRBJ2-7; 8 bases map to TRBD1. The V segment lost 4 bases and the J segment 5 bases; nucleotides outside the gene matches: 10. Germline V CDR1 and CDR2: MNHEY, SVGAGI. The CDR3 is 15 amino acids.

Only one count was recorded for this clone. The genes are TRBV2 and TRBJ2-5, with 8 nucleotides matching TRBD1. The better agreement between TRBJ2-7 and the DNA end casts doubt on the J call. Germline V CDR1 and CDR2: SNHLY, FYNNEI. This CDR3 contains 17 residues. DNA of the CDR3: TGTGCCAGCAGACCTCGGCTGACAGGGGCGAATGCCTACGAGCAGTACTTC. Translated: CASRPRLTGANAYEQYF.

The rearrangement uses TRBV7-9 and TRBJ2-1; D possibly corresponds to TRBD2 (6 bases). With 5 bases removed from V and 4 bases from J, the gap between germline ends came to 15 bases. Germline CDR1 and CDR2: SEHNR and FQNEAQ (reference sequence). The CDR3 is made up of 15 amino acids. DNA for the CDR3: TGTGCCAGCAGCATGGATAGCGGAACTTACAATGAGCAGTTCTTC. Translation gives CASSMDSGTYNEQFF.

The gene calls are TRBV14 and TRBJ2-1; TRBD1 aligns across 9 bases. The V and J ends lost 3 bases and 12 bases, in that order; junction bases with no gene match: 9. Germline CDR1 reads SGHDN; CDR2 reads FVKESK. The CDR3 extends over 14 amino acids. The CDR3 DNA is TGTGCCAGCAGCCAGCTGAGACAGGGGGAAGGGCAGTTCTTC. As protein: CASSQLRQGEGQFF.

J is TRBJ1-2 and V is TRBV5-1, with D perhaps matching TRBD1 (6 bases). Germline CDR1 SGHRS, CDR2 YFSETQ. V dropped 0 bases and J dropped 2 bases, with 11 bases sitting between them. The CDR3 has 15 residues. CDR3 in amino acids: CASSLDDRRNYGYTF. DNA of the CDR3: TGCGCCAGCAGCTTGGATGACAGGAGGAACTATGGCTACACCTTC.

This clone was observed a single time. This sequence joins TRBV30 and TRBJ1-3, with D unresolved. The CDR3 loop spans 13 amino acids. Trimming pared 4 bases from V and 0 bases from J, leaving 7 bases between. Germline values: CDR1 GTSNPN, CDR2 SVGIG (reference sequence). CDR3 bases: TGTGCCTGGATCAGTCTCTCTGGAAACACCATATATTTT. Translation gives CAWISLSGNTIYF.

The chain links TRBV7-9 to TRBJ1-1; 9 nucleotides match TRBD1. CDR3 length: 17 residues. The V gene's germline CDR1 is SEHNR and CDR2 FQNEAQ (reference sequence). Losses at the gene ends were 6 bases for V and 6 bases for J; bases not matched to a gene: 17. CDR3 nucleotide sequence: TGTGCCAGCAGTCCTCCCGGGACAGGGTCTAAGGAGGCTGAAGCTTTCTTT. It yields the protein CASSPPGTGSKEAEAFF.

The V call is TRBV27, the J call TRBJ2-3; 10 bases line up with TRBD2. With V trimmed by 6 bases and J by 5 bases, 8 bases remained unmatched. This CDR3 is 15 amino acids long. The germline CDR1 and CDR2 sequences are MNHEY and SMNVEV (reference sequence). CDR3 amino acids: CASRPLAGAGDTQYF. CDR3 DNA sequence: TGTGCCAGCAGACCCCTAGCGGGAGCCGGAGATACGCAGTATTTT.